Presented here are 19 T cell receptor beta chains from one specimen sequenced in a study of T cell responses to AZD1222 COVID-19 vaccine. Profiled with immunoSEQ multiplex PCR; TCRdb holds only in-frame clones, not every one. The table shows 100,000 to 150,000 clones, with approximately 88% occurring only once. This specimen consisted of peripheral blood, obtained on day 0 of MenACWY control vaccination. The receptors were sampled from an adult in good health.

The chain couples TRBV7-2 to TRBJ2-2, with a weak D call TRBD1 (5 bases). The CDR3 runs 15 residues. Trimming stripped 6 bases from V and 0 bases from J, with 11 bases between. Germline V gives CDR1 SGHTA, CDR2 FQGNSA. The CDR3: CASSQQAANTGELFF. The CDR3 coding sequence is TGTGCCAGCAGTCAACAGGCCGCGAACACCGGGGAGCTGTTTTTT.

This rearrangement joins TRBV2 to TRBJ1-1; D not resolved. The CDR3 covers 13 residues. Germline lookup yields CDR1 SNHLY and CDR2 FYNNEI. V lost 7 bases and J lost 1, with 10 bases in between. The CDR3 DNA is TGTGCCAGCATATACACTAGGAACACTGAAGCTTTCTTT. Its protein is CASIYTRNTEAFF.

This clone appeared a single time. This chain uses TRBV9 with TRBJ2-3; TRBD2 is a possible D gene (6 bases). With 4 bases removed from V and 2 bases from J, the gap between germline ends came to 20 bases. The length of the CDR3 is 17 residues. CDR1 is SGDLS, CDR2 YYNGEE, per germline. CDR3 in amino acids: CASSLTVEGPITDTQYF. The CDR3 coding sequence is TGTGCCAGCAGCCTTACGGTGGAGGGACCGATCACAGATACGCAGTATTTT.

This CDR3 reads CASIHQGKETQYF. For the CDR3, the DNA is TGTGCCAGCATACATCAGGGGAAAGAGACCCAGTACTTC. The chain has TRBV6-5 and TRBJ2-5; a possible D gene is TRBD1 (6 bases). Trimming took off 7 bases at V and 3 bases at J, with 12 bases between the two ends. Germline CDR1 and CDR2: MNHEY and SVGAGI. The CDR3 has 13 amino acids.

The chain combines TRBV6-1 with TRBJ2-3; unclear D gene. The length of the CDR3 is 13 residues. Germline lookup yields CDR1 MNHNS and CDR2 SASEGT. Trimming took off 5 bases at V and 1 base at J, with 7 bases between the two ends. The CDR3 nucleotides are TGTGCCAGCAGTTTTGACGGCACAGATACGCAGTATTTT. It encodes CASSFDGTDTQYF.

The chain uses TRBV19 and TRBJ1-1; D may be TRBD1 (6 bases). Germline CDR1 is LNHDA and CDR2 is SQIVND (reference sequence). The CDR3 runs to 15 residues. V was shortened by 5 bases and J by 0 bases, with 13 bases between the two germline ends. This chain's CDR3 is CASSDRDTMNTEAFF. CDR3 DNA sequence: TGTGCCAGTAGTGACCGGGACACAATGAACACTGAAGCTTTCTTT. The full variable domain, in which reference TRBV19 and TRBJ1-1 provide the parts outside the CDR3, is DGGITQSPKYLFRKEGQNVTLSCEQNLNHDAMYWYRQDPGQGLRLIYYSQIVNDFQKGDIAEGYSVSREKKESFPLTVTSAQKNPTAFYLCASSDRDTMNTEAFFGQGTRLTVV.

The chain couples TRBV19 to TRBJ2-1, with TRBD1 matching over 9 bases. V lost 4 bases to trimming and J lost 10 bases; unmatched junction nucleotides: 8. Germline-derived CDR1 and CDR2 are LNHDA and SQIVND (reference sequence). There are 14 residues in the CDR3. The CDR3 region is CASSTGDRDREQFF. CDR3 DNA sequence: TGTGCCAGTAGTACGGGGGACAGGGATCGGGAGCAGTTCTTC.

The J gene is TRBJ1-6, the V gene TRBV25-1; no clear D. V lost 4 bases and J lost 3, with 10 bases in between. The length of the CDR3 is 15 residues. Germline V lookup: CDR1 MGHDK, CDR2 SYGVNS. The CDR3 loop reads CASSAGRSYNSPLHF. CDR3 in DNA: TGTGCCAGCAGTGCCGGACGGAGCTATAATTCACCCCTCCACTTT.

This chain uses TRBV5-1 with TRBJ1-2; D perhaps matches TRBD1 (5 bases). Germline V gene data show CDR1 as SGHRS and CDR2 as YFSETQ. V was clipped by 4 bases and J by 4 bases, with 20 bases between them. CDR3 size: 16 residues. The CDR3 sequence is CASSLLPGVSGYGYTF. CDR3 in DNA: TGCGCCAGCAGCCTACTCCCGGGGGTTTCGGGCTATGGCTACACCTTC.

This sequence joins TRBV28 and TRBJ1-6; possible D gene TRBD1, 5 bases. The CDR3 totals 12 residues. Germline CDR1 MDHEN, CDR2 SYDVKM. Trimming shortened V by 4 bases and J by 7 bases, and 5 bases separated the two germline ends. Written as DNA, the CDR3 is TGTGCCAGCAGTTACAGGAATTCACCCCTCCACTTT. Encoded protein: CASSYRNSPLHF.

The chain carries TRBV19 and TRBJ2-1; the match to TRBD2 covers 7 bases. This CDR3 has 16 residues. The germline V gene has CDR1 LNHDA and CDR2 SQIVND (reference sequence). The V and J ends lost 6 bases and 7 bases, in that order; junction bases with no gene match: 15. CDR3 sequence reads: CASSLARGTIGNEQFF. CDR3 DNA: TGTGCCAGTAGCCTAGCGCGAGGGACTATCGGGAATGAGCAGTTCTTC. Full variable domain (rest looked up from reference TRBV19 and TRBJ2-1): DGGITQSPKYLFRKEGQNVTLSCEQNLNHDAMYWYRQDPGQGLRLIYYSQIVNDFQKGDIAEGYSVSREKKESFPLTVTSAQKNPTAFYLCASSLARGTIGNEQFFGPGTRLTVL.

The chain joins TRBV30 to TRBJ2-3; the D is unclear. The germline V gene has CDR1 GTSNPN and CDR2 SVGIG (reference sequence). V was pared by 6 bases and J by 7 bases, with 8 bases between. The CDR3 sequence is 10 residues long. CDR3 region: CACVYNTQYF. For the CDR3, the DNA is TGTGCCTGCGTGTATAATACGCAGTATTTT.

The chain recombines TRBV5-1 with TRBJ2-7, with TRBD1 as a possible D gene (6 bases). Germline values: CDR1 SGHRS, CDR2 YFSETQ. V lost 2 bases to trimming and J lost 3 bases, with 15 bases between them. The CDR3 is made up of 15 amino acids. The CDR3 nucleotides read TGCGCCAGCAGCTTTACCACAGGGTTAATCTACGAGCAGTACTTC. Protein: CASSFTTGLIYEQYF.

J is TRBJ2-7 and V is TRBV5-1; TRBD1 aligns across 9 bases. The V segment lost 4 bases and the J segment 0 bases; nucleotides outside the gene matches: 5. Germline CDR1 and CDR2: SGHRS and YFSETQ. The length of the CDR3 is 15 residues. The CDR3 DNA follows: TGCGCCAGCAGCCTCCGGGACAGGGCCTCCTACGAGCAGTACTTC. The encoded protein is CASSLRDRASYEQYF.

The rearrangement joins TRBV7-9 to TRBJ1-5; no reliable D call. CDR3 length equals 13 residues. Germline assignment: CDR1 SEHNR and CDR2 FQNEAQ (reference sequence). V was cut by 8 bases and J by 3 bases, with 11 bases left in between. The CDR3 loop is CASSRNLNQPQHF. CDR3 coding DNA: TGTGCCAGCTCCAGGAACCTCAATCAGCCCCAGCATTTT.

J is TRBJ2-3 and V is TRBV7-3; the match to TRBD1 covers 7 bases. Trimming cost V 5 bases and J 3 bases; bases outside gene matches: 5. This CDR3 spans 14 amino acids. From germline, CDR1 is SGHTA and CDR2 FQGTGA. The CDR3 here is CASSPTGVTDTQYF. DNA of the CDR3: TGTGCCAGCAGCCCCACAGGGGTGACAGATACGCAGTATTTT. Full variable domain (outside the CDR3, taken from reference TRBV7-3 and TRBJ2-3): GAGVSQTPSNKVTEKGKYVELRCDPISGHTALYWYRQSLGQGPEFLIYFQGTGAADDSGLPNDRFFAVRPEGSVSTLKIQRTERGDSAVYLCASSPTGVTDTQYFGPGTRLTVL.

The chain employs TRBV7-9 and TRBJ1-1; 9 bases map to TRBD1. The J segment lost 10 bases and the V segment lost 3 bases, leaving 3 bases of the junction unmatched. The CDR3 length is 12 residues. Germline V gene lookup returns CDR1 SEHNR and CDR2 FQNEAQ (reference sequence). CDR3 nucleotides: TGTGCCAGCAGCTTGGAGACAGGGGGAGCTTTCTTT. It specifies CASSLETGGAFF. Looking up the rest from reference TRBV7-9 and TRBJ1-1 gives the full variable domain: DTGVSQNPRHKITKRGQNVTFRCDPISEHNRLYWYRQTLGQGPEFLTYFQNEAQLEKSRLLSDRFSAERPKGSFSTLEIQRTEQGDSAMYLCASSLETGGAFFGQGTRLTVV.

V and J are TRBV6-1 and TRBJ2-1; D assignment may be TRBD1 or TRBD2 (5 bases each). The CDR3 covers 17 residues. Trimming left V 1 base short and J 2 bases short, with 15 bases between. Germline V gene lookup returns CDR1 MNHNS and CDR2 SASEGT. CDR3 DNA sequence: TGTGCCAGCAGTGAAGAAAGTACGAGGGGCCCCTACAATGAGCAGTTCTTC. Translated: CASSEESTRGPYNEQFF.

Remarks on this clone: At the DNA level, this CDR3 is encoded by other sequences in the same sample as well. The chain employs TRBV11-2 and TRBJ2-3, with TRBD2 identical over 7 bases. Germline V gives CDR1 SGHAT, CDR2 FQNNGV. The CDR3 extends over 14 amino acids. V trimming: 3 bases; J trimming: 1 base; junction bases outside the gene matches: 1. This CDR3 is CASSFAGGTDTQYF. CDR3 sequence (DNA): TGTGCCAGCAGCTTTGCGGGGGGCACAGATACGCAGTATTTT.